This T cell receptor beta chain is from a study of blood T cell repertoires in COVID-19. About the research overall: Sites across the United States, Italy and Spain contributed samples from acute and convalescent COVID-19. T cells, B-cell-depleted T cells, or PBMCs provided the cDNA or gDNA that served as material.

Study processing details: Quantification of nucleated cells was approximated via reference gene primer amplification. Sequenced by immunoSEQ multiplex PCR; TCRdb stores in-frame clones only, minus some. That table is the source of V, J and clone size, and D and trimming were worked out from the DNA. This table holds approximately 290,000 clones, around 82% found once. This sequence originates from a human donor with COVID-19, enrolled during active disease. The donor label of this sample is uncertain. Sequenced sample: peripheral blood.

CDR3 nucleotides: TGTGCCATCAGTGAGCTCGGGACAGCTAGCAATCAGCCCCAGCATTTT. It yields the protein CAISELGTASNQPQHF. This chain connects TRBV10-3 to TRBJ1-5; 7 bases align to TRBD1. V shed 2 bases, J shed 0 bases, and the junction held 4 bases outside the gene matches. Germline V gives CDR1 ENHRY, CDR2 SYGVKD. The CDR3 consists of 16 residues.